These 24 T cell receptor beta chains were sequenced from one sample in a study of T-cell reconstitution after alpha-beta-depleted transplantation in children. The TCRbeta library incorporated unique molecular identifiers. TCRdb recomputed calls from the PCR reads with MiXCR, one row per CDR3 protein. The repertoire holds 97,000 or so distinct CDR3 sequences, with roughly 6% as singletons. The sample here was PBMCs, mostly from graft donor cells, taken 60 days after TCRalphabeta/CD19-depleted stem cell transplant. These TCRs come from a female patient aged 2-10 years who had a stem cell transplant for Fanconi anemia, so the T cells may come from the graft donor.

The chain has TRBV7-8 and TRBJ2-1, with 11 positions matching TRBD2. There are 16 residues in the CDR3. Germline CDR1 reads SGHVS; CDR2 reads FQNEAQ. J was trimmed by 11 bases and V by 5 bases; bases with no gene match: 14. This CDR3 is CASSPIAGGPLDQQFF. The CDR3 DNA reads as TGTGCCAGCAGCCCTATAGCGGGAGGGCCCCTTGACCAGCAGTTCTTC.

This clonotype has ten or more counts. The J gene is TRBJ2-7, the V gene TRBV20-1; TRBD2 aligns across 14 bases. Unmatched junction bases numbered 9, after V lost 5 bases and J lost 6 bases. From germline, CDR1 is DFQATT and CDR2 SNEGSKA (reference sequence). The CDR3 spans 15 residues. The CDR3 reads CSAFSGTSGGFEQYF. In DNA, the CDR3 is TGCAGTGCTTTCTCCGGGACTAGCGGGGGCTTCGAGCAGTACTTC.

The rearrangement uses TRBV24-1 and TRBJ2-2; unclear D gene. This CDR3 has 14 residues. The V end lost 1 base, the J end lost 4 bases, and 6 bases lay between the germline ends. Germline CDR1 KGHDR, CDR2 SFDVKD. CDR3 sequence (DNA): TGTGCCACCAGTGATTTTCACAGCACCGGGGAGCTGTTTTTT. Residues: CATSDFHSTGELFF.

This clonotype has ten or more counts. V gene TRBV7-9 combines with J gene TRBJ1-3; D is possibly TRBD1 (5 bases). In germline, CDR1 is SEHNR, CDR2 FQNEAQ (reference sequence). Trimming cost V 5 bases and J 2 bases, with 13 bases left between them. The CDR3 extends over 15 amino acids. CDR3 protein: CASSVSTGPGNTIYF. In DNA, the CDR3 is TGTGCCAGCAGCGTATCAACAGGACCTGGAAACACCATATATTTT.

This clonotype was recorded many times. The rearrangement joins TRBV5-1 to TRBJ2-1; D unresolved. In germline, CDR1 is SGHRS, CDR2 YFSETQ. The V gene lost 4 bases and the J gene lost 6 bases, with 14 bases spanning the gap. The length of the CDR3 is 14 residues. Here the CDR3 reads CASSLQSEVNEQFF. CDR3 DNA: TGCGCCAGCAGCCTGCAATCTGAGGTCAATGAGCAGTTCTTC.

The sample holds a few counts of this clonotype. This chain links TRBV20-1 with TRBJ2-7; 12 bases match TRBD2. Unmatched junction bases numbered 6, after V lost 5 bases and J lost 4 bases. The germline CDR1 and CDR2 sequences are DFQATT and SNEGSKA (reference sequence). The CDR3 has 14 amino acids. The CDR3 DNA reads TGCAGTGCTCCTTGGACTAGCGGGGTTTACGAGCAGTACTTC. Its protein is CSAPWTSGVYEQYF.

The chain has TRBV3-1 and TRBJ2-7; possibly TRBD1 or TRBD2 for D (5 bases each). The CDR3 has 13 residues. V lost 5 bases and J lost 4, with 12 bases in between. Germline V CDR1 and CDR2: LGHDT, YNNKEL (reference sequence). CDR3 sequence reads: CASSDRDPYEQYF. DNA for the CDR3: TGTGCCAGCAGCGACCGGGACCCTTACGAGCAGTACTTC.

In its sample, this clonotype was seen a few times. The chain couples TRBV12-3 or TRBV12-4 to TRBJ2-6, with D perhaps matching TRBD1 or TRBD2 (6 bases each). Trimming stripped 6 bases from V and 2 bases from J, with 11 bases between. The CDR3 consists of 15 residues. CDR3 amino acids: CASSLGGPGANVLTF. The CDR3 region has the DNA TGTGCCAGCAGCCTGGGGGGCCCTGGGGCCAACGTCCTGACTTTC.

This clonotype was seen only a few times. The chain is built from TRBV21-1 and TRBJ2-7; the DNA was not compared with TRBD1, the D call given in the table. TRBV21-1 is labeled a pseudogene. The CDR3 runs 14 residues. As DNA, the CDR3 is TGTGCCAGCAGCAAAGCCGCCCTAGCCTACGAGCAGTACTTC. Amino acids: CASSKAALAYEQYF.

This clonotype occurred a few times. The V and J genes are TRBV20-1 and TRBJ2-1; D remains unclear. Trimming removed 4 bases at V and 4 bases at J, with 5 bases between. The CDR3 totals 11 residues. Looked up from germline, CDR1 is DFQATT and CDR2 is SNEGSKA (reference sequence). The CDR3 sequence: CSAIRYNEQFF. CDR3 nucleotides: TGCAGTGCTATCCGGTACAATGAGCAGTTCTTC.

The rearrangement uses TRBV12-3 or TRBV12-4 and TRBJ2-7, with TRBD2 matching 14 bases. The CDR3 loop spans 17 amino acids. V lost 6 bases to trimming and J lost 6 bases; unmatched junction nucleotides: 13. CDR3 protein: CASRTRLAGGPFSEQYF. Written as DNA, the CDR3 is TGTGCCAGCAGAACCAGACTAGCGGGAGGGCCGTTCAGCGAGCAGTACTTC.

This clonotype appeared a few times. The chain combines TRBV12-3 or TRBV12-4 with TRBJ2-2; 8 positions match TRBD2. The V segment lost 3 bases and the J segment 4 bases; nucleotides outside the gene matches: 4. The CDR3 has 15 amino acids. The CDR3 region has the DNA TGTGCCAGCAGTTTGACGGGGGGGCCCACCGGGGAGCTGTTTTTT. It codes for CASSLTGGPTGELFF.

This clonotype has at least ten counts. The chain uses TRBV28 and TRBJ1-5; 10 bases align to TRBD1. The germline CDR1 and CDR2 sequences are MDHEN and SYDVKM. The CDR3 is made up of 16 amino acids. Unmatched junction bases numbered 7, after V lost 5 bases and J lost 3 bases. CDR3 amino acids: CASSRRTGGNNQPQHF. CDR3 DNA: TGTGCCAGCAGTCGCCGGACAGGGGGAAACAATCAGCCCCAGCATTTT.

This clonotype was counted many times. The chain employs TRBV7-9 and TRBJ1-3; D is ambiguous. CDR1 is SEHNR, CDR2 FQNEAQ, per germline (reference sequence). CDR3 length: 14 amino acids. V gave up 4 bases and J gave up 0 bases, with 7 bases separating them. CDR3 DNA sequence: TGTGCCAGCAGCTCCAACCTCTCTGGAAACACCATATATTTT. Translated, it gives CASSSNLSGNTIYF.

The chain has TRBV7-3 and TRBJ2-1; 11 positions match TRBD2. The CDR3 runs to 16 residues. Germline lookup yields CDR1 SGHTA and CDR2 FQGTGA. Unmatched junction bases numbered 8, after V lost 6 bases and J lost 4 bases. CDR3 in amino acids: CASRQTGLAAYNEQFF. CDR3 nucleotide sequence: TGTGCCAGCAGGCAAACGGGACTAGCGGCATACAATGAGCAGTTCTTC.

This clonotype was observed many times. The chain recombines TRBV5-1 with TRBJ2-7, with D hard to call. Germline lookup yields CDR1 SGHRS and CDR2 YFSETQ. The CDR3 contains 12 residues. V shed 4 bases and J shed 0 bases, with 5 bases lying between them. CDR3 bases: TGCGCCAGCAGCCCGGACTCCTACGAGCAGTACTTC. It specifies CASSPDSYEQYF.

In this sample, this clonotype turned up many times. This sequence joins TRBV4-2 and TRBJ2-1; D is ambiguous. V lost 0 bases and J 9 bases, leaving 12 bases between the germline ends. The CDR3 runs 14 residues. Per the germline V gene, CDR1 is LGHNA and CDR2 is YNFKEQ. CDR3 nucleotides: TGTGCCAGCAGCCAAGAGAGAATAGGTACTGAGCAGTTCTTC. It is translated as CASSQERIGTEQFF.

This clonotype showed up just a few times. V is TRBV20-1 and J is TRBJ1-1, with D tentatively TRBD1 (6 bases). V was cut by 5 bases and J by 8 bases, with 18 bases left in between. Germline V lookup: CDR1 DFQATT, CDR2 SNEGSKA (reference sequence). The CDR3 loop spans 13 amino acids. This chain's CDR3 is CSAPLLGGPEAFF. The CDR3 region has the DNA TGCAGTGCTCCCCTTCTCGGGGGCCCAGAAGCTTTCTTT.

The V and J genes are TRBV20-1 and TRBJ2-3, with D tentatively TRBD2 (5 bases). The CDR3 length is 14 residues. Germline-derived CDR1 and CDR2 are DFQATT and SNEGSKA (reference sequence). V lost 3 bases and J 2 bases, leaving 12 bases between the germline ends. DNA for the CDR3: TGCAGTGCTAGGAAGGACTTCTCCACAGATACGCAGTATTTT. This gives the protein CSARKDFSTDTQYF.

CDR3 in amino acids: CASSLVPTYAAYEQYF. In nucleotides, the CDR3 is TGTGCCAGCAGCTTAGTCCCCACTTATGCCGCCTACGAGCAGTACTTC. This sequence joins TRBV7-2 and TRBJ2-7; no reliable D call. This CDR3 has 16 residues. V lost 1 base to trimming and J lost 2 bases, with 15 bases between them. In germline, CDR1 is SGHTA, CDR2 FQGNSA.

This chain joins TRBV5-6 and TRBJ2-3; possible D gene TRBD1, 6 bases. V lost 4 bases and J 2 bases, leaving 14 bases between the germline ends. Germline V gives CDR1 SGHDT, CDR2 YYEEEE. The CDR3 contains 15 residues. The CDR3 spells CASSMLGTTTDTQYF. CDR3 DNA: TGTGCCAGCAGCATGTTAGGGACAACCACAGATACGCAGTATTTT.

This clonotype came up many times. The V and J genes are TRBV4-1 and TRBJ2-1; 9 bases are a match to TRBD2. There are 15 residues in the CDR3. Per the germline V gene, CDR1 is MGHRA and CDR2 is YSYEKL. Trimming took 7 bases from V and 5 from J; bases not matched to a gene: 9. The CDR3 is CASNHAGGPDNEQFF. The DNA for the CDR3 is TGCGCCAGCAACCACGCGGGAGGGCCGGACAATGAGCAGTTCTTC.

This clonotype was seen many times. The chain combines TRBV3-1 with TRBJ2-5, with TRBD2 as a possible D gene (5 bases). Trimming cost V 0 bases and J 2 bases, with 7 bases left between them. Germline CDR1 and CDR2: LGHDT and YNNKEL (reference sequence). The CDR3 is 14 residues long. CDR3 sequence: CASSQEAVQETQYF. CDR3 nucleotide sequence: TGTGCCAGCAGCCAAGAAGCGGTTCAAGAGACCCAGTACTTC.

This clonotype was seen a few times. The chain has TRBV10-3 and TRBJ1-5; D call uncertain. V was trimmed by 1 base and J by 1 base, leaving 8 bases between them. This CDR3 contains 15 residues. Germline V gene data show CDR1 as ENHRY and CDR2 as SYGVKD. In DNA, the CDR3 is TGTGCCATCAGTGAGTTCAGCAGGAGCAATCAGCCCCAGCATTTT. Translation: CAISEFSRSNQPQHF.